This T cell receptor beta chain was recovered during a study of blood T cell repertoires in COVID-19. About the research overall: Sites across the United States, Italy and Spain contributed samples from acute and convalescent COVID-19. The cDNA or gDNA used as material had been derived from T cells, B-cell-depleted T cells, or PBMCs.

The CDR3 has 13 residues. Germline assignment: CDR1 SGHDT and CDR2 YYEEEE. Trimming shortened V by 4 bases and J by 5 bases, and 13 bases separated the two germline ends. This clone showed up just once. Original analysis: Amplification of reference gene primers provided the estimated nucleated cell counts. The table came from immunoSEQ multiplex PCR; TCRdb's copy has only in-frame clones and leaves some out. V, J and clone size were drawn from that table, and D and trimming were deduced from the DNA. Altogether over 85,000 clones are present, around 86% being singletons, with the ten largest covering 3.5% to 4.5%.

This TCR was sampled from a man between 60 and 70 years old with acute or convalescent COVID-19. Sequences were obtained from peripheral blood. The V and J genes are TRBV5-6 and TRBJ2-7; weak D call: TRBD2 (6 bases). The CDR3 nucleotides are TGTGCCAGCAGCCTCCCGGGACTTGACGAGCAGTACTTC. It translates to CASSLPGLDEQYF.